This T cell receptor beta chain was captured by sequencing in a study of blood T cell repertoires in COVID-19. The CDR3 contains 15 residues. V was clipped by 6 bases and J by 8 bases, with 20 bases between them. CDR1 ENHRY and CDR2 SYGVKD come from the germline V gene. TCRdb's table, derived via immunoSEQ multiplex PCR, lists solely in-frame clones and lacks some. In the table there are some 70,000 clones, around 87% of which are singletons. This TCR was sampled from a man aged 50 to 60 with acute or convalescent COVID-19. The gene calls are TRBV10-3 and TRBJ2-1; a possible D gene is TRBD2 (6 bases). Material for sequencing was peripheral blood. CDR3 in amino acids: CAISSSESAGDEQFF. The CDR3 bases are TGTGCCATCAGCTCTAGCGAGAGCGCAGGCGATGAGCAGTTCTTC.